The sequence of this T cell receptor beta chain was determined in a study of post-analysis software for immune sequencing data. Looking at the study overall: There were relapsing-remitting, secondary progressive and progressive-relapsing multiple sclerosis among the disease courses included. General study results and limits: There were five or six TRBV segments more frequent in patients than controls, and TRBV5-6, TRBV5-1 and TRBV20-1 were among them. Normalized Chao1 diversity was significantly reduced in patients versus controls. Under the F measure, samples that were prepared in one batch clustered strongly together.

Details on this clonotype: What it binds is unknown.

The germline V gene has CDR1 SGHRS and CDR2 YFSETQ. V lost 3 bases and J lost 9; bases outside the gene matches: 18. This CDR3 has 18 residues. Unique molecular identifiers were built into the TCR beta cDNA libraries. TCRdb reprocessed the PCR reads with MiXCR, giving one entry per CDR3 protein. The sample contains hundreds of thousands of distinct CDR3 sequences, 30% of which appear only once. Sequencing was carried out using blood. The V gene is TRBV5-1, the J gene TRBJ2-1; 10 bases fit TRBD1. This clonotype was sampled from a girl between 5 and 17 years old with multiple sclerosis. In DNA, the CDR3 is TGCGCCAGCAGCTGGGGCCCGGCGACAGGGGGCCCCCGCCGTGAGCAGTTCTTC. It encodes CASSWGPATGGPRREQFF.